This T cell receptor (beta chain) emerged from a study of human T cells and chemical hapten exposure. Per germline, CDR1 LGHDT and CDR2 YNNKEL (reference sequence). This CDR3 region has 11 residues. The V end was cut by 8 bases, the J end by 6 bases, with 8 bases between. The time point denotes: pre-sensitization, week 0. Treatment here: therapeutic diphenylcyclopropenone sensitization with weekly scalp DPC. TCRdb itself ran the RACE reads through MiXCR, one entry per CDR3 protein. The data contain about 93,000 distinct CDR3 sequences, about 8% of them singletons. In its sample, this clonotype was seen many times.

The TCR was taken from a man aged 40-50 years with alopecia areata. Some clones in this sample may be carry-over from other donors' samples. The rearrangement joins TRBV3-1 to TRBJ1-3; no firm D call. This material consisted of whole blood, taken in connection with sensitization to the hapten diphenylcyclopropenone (DPC). CDR3 residues: CASGPLNTIYF. In DNA, the CDR3 is TGTGCCAGCGGACCTCTAAACACCATATATTTT. Full variable domain (remainder filled in from reference TRBV3-1 and TRBJ1-3): DTAVSQTPKYLVTQMGNDKSIKCEQNLGHDTMYWYKQDSKKFLKIMFSYNNKELIINETVPNRFSPKSPDKAHLNLHINSLELGDSAVYFCASGPLNTIYFGEGSWLTVV.